Listed here are 14 T cell receptor beta chains from one sample, sequenced in a study of follicular helper T cells after annual influenza vaccination. Time point meaning: 2014-2015 season, pre-vaccination. Assay used: immunoSEQ multiplex PCR; TCRdb lists only in-frame clones, some missing. The sample has about 14,000 clones, roughly 81% seen once. This sample comprised CXCR5- memory CD4+ T cells sorted from blood, obtained on the day of influenza vaccination. These receptors were collected from an adult who received the influenza vaccine.

The V gene is TRBV2, the J gene TRBJ2-7; D ambiguous. CDR1 SNHLY and CDR2 FYNNEI come from the germline V gene. Trimming removed 7 bases from V and 0 bases from J, with 7 bases in between. The CDR3 length is 12 residues. CDR3 amino acids: CASTATSYEQYF. The DNA for the CDR3 is TGTGCCAGCACAGCGACCTCCTACGAGCAGTACTTC.

The chain employs TRBV6-6 and TRBJ1-3, with a weak D call TRBD1 (6 bases). The CDR3 sequence is 16 residues long. In germline, CDR1 is MNHNY, CDR2 SVGAGI (reference sequence). V lost 2 bases to trimming and J lost 3 bases, with 14 bases between them. The CDR3 coding sequence is TGTGCCAGCAGTTACGGGGCAGGGGAACGTGGAAACACCATATATTTT. Encoded protein: CASSYGAGERGNTIYF.

The CDR3 sequence is CASRGGDGVSNEQFF. DNA of the CDR3: TGTGCCAGCAGGGGGGGCGACGGGGTTTCAAATGAGCAGTTCTTC. The rearrangement links TRBV7-2 to TRBJ2-1, with D perhaps matching TRBD1 or TRBD2 (6 bases each). The V gene's germline CDR1 is SGHTA and CDR2 FQGNSA. The length of the CDR3 is 15 residues. The V end lost 6 bases, the J end lost 7 bases, and 19 bases lay between the germline ends.

The gene calls are TRBV6-5 and TRBJ1-4; 7 bases line up with TRBD1. The CDR3 contains 13 residues. Germline V gives CDR1 MNHEY, CDR2 SVGAGI. Trimming took 10 bases from V and 4 from J; bases not matched to a gene: 6. The chain's CDR3 is CATARGDNEKLFF. The DNA for the CDR3 is TGTGCCACCGCCAGGGGGGATAATGAAAAACTGTTTTTT.

The chain links TRBV18 to TRBJ1-1; 8 positions agree with TRBD1. The germline CDR1 and CDR2 sequences are KGHSH and LQKENI. V was pared by 6 bases and J by 0 bases, with 9 bases of the junction left unmatched. This CDR3 comprises 16 residues. The CDR3 DNA follows: TGTGCCAGCTCCACGGGCACAGGGGGGTTGAACACTGAAGCTTTCTTT. Protein product: CASSTGTGGLNTEAFF.

The rearrangement links TRBV19 to TRBJ2-1; no definite D call. V was shortened by 6 bases and J by 7 bases, with 13 bases between the two germline ends. This CDR3 spans 13 amino acids. Per the germline V gene, CDR1 is LNHDA and CDR2 is SQIVND (reference sequence). CDR3 nucleotides: TGTGCCAGTAGCAAGAGTCGGGTTAATGAGCAGTTCTTC. Translated, it gives CASSKSRVNEQFF.

The chain carries TRBV15 and TRBJ2-7; 7 bases are shared with TRBD2. CDR1 and CDR2 from the germline V gene are LNHNV and YYDKDF (reference sequence). The ends lost 5 bases at V and 0 bases at J; junction bases unmatched: 7. The CDR3 runs to 15 residues. This CDR3 reads CATSQSRGDSYEQYF. The CDR3 DNA is TGTGCCACCAGCCAATCACGGGGGGACTCCTACGAGCAGTACTTC.

V is TRBV30 and J is TRBJ1-6; tentative D call: TRBD1 (6 bases). This CDR3 spans 17 amino acids. The V end was cut by 5 bases, the J end by 2 bases, with 19 bases between. CDR1 is GTSNPN and CDR2 is SVGIG in the germline V gene (reference sequence). As DNA, the CDR3 is TGTGCCTGGCGACTCGGCGGGGGCCTCCCCTATAATTCACCCCTCCACTTT. This encodes CAWRLGGGLPYNSPLHF.

This clone has a handful of counts. This chain joins TRBV7-2 and TRBJ2-7, with D hard to call. With 2 bases removed from V and 3 bases from J, the gap between germline ends came to 5 bases. Germline V gene data show CDR1 as SGHTA and CDR2 as FQGNSA. This CDR3 has 12 residues. CDR3 amino acids: CASSLHGYEQYF. DNA of the CDR3: TGTGCCAGCAGCTTACACGGCTACGAGCAGTACTTC.

A note on this clone: At one of its ends the junction is not consistent with the germline gene, which may arise from a read error. The chain has TRBV4-1 and TRBJ1-2, with TRBD1 identical over 8 bases. The CDR3 contains 16 residues. Germline assignment: CDR1 MGHRA and CDR2 YSYEKL. CDR3 loop: CASSQGRLLKTGGTAF. CDR3 nucleotides: TGCGCCAGCAGCCAAGGTCGCCTTCTTAAAACAGGGGGAACTGCCTTC.

The V and J genes are TRBV18 and TRBJ1-1; the match to TRBD1 covers 10 bases. The CDR3 runs to 16 residues. With V trimmed by 5 bases and J by 6 bases, 12 bases remained unmatched. The V gene's germline CDR1 is KGHSH and CDR2 LQKENI. The CDR3 sequence: CASSTSQTGGLSEAFF. Written as DNA, the CDR3 is TGTGCCAGCTCAACCTCGCAGACAGGGGGCCTCTCTGAAGCTTTCTTT.

The chain joins TRBV11-3 to TRBJ2-3, with TRBD1 identical over 7 bases. The CDR3 extends over 15 amino acids. The trim removed 5 bases at V and 6 bases at J, leaving 11 bases unmatched. Germline V lookup: CDR1 SGHNT, CDR2 YENEEA. The CDR3 spells CASSNLGDSSDTQYF. As DNA, the CDR3 is TGTGCCAGCAGCAACCTCGGGGACAGCAGCGATACGCAGTATTTT.

The chain has TRBV7-6 and TRBJ1-3; 8 bases map to TRBD1. The ends lost 5 bases at V and 0 bases at J; junction bases unmatched: 6. The CDR3 totals 16 residues. The germline gives CDR1 SGHVS, CDR2 FNYEAQ. CDR3 nucleotides: TGTGCCAGCAGCGCCCCGGACAGGGACTCTGGAAACACCATATATTTT. It encodes CASSAPDRDSGNTIYF.

Note on this clone: Other DNA sequences in the same sample also yield this CDR3. The CDR3 DNA reads TGTGCCACCAGCAGAAGTACTAACTATGGCTACACCTTC. It yields the protein CATSRSTNYGYTF. This chain links TRBV15 with TRBJ1-2; no clear D gene. The V and J ends lost 2 bases and 0 bases respectively, with 4 bases between them. Germline V gene data show CDR1 as LNHNV and CDR2 as YYDKDF (reference sequence). The CDR3 has 13 residues.